This passage covers 13 T cell receptor beta chains from one sample sequenced in a study of blood T cell repertoires in COVID-19. The data were produced by immunoSEQ multiplex PCR, yet TCRdb's version contains in-frame clones alone and is incomplete. Of about 240,000 clones listed, approximately 84% are singletons. The sequenced material came from PBMCs or T cells enriched from blood (not recorded which). Every receptor here comes from a woman aged 40 to 55 with acute COVID-19.

This chain uses TRBV9 with TRBJ2-3; 8 bases align to TRBD2. CDR1 SGDLS and CDR2 YYNGEE come from the germline V gene. Losses at the gene ends were 3 bases for V and 5 bases for J; bases not matched to a gene: 8. The CDR3 extends over 15 amino acids. The DNA for the CDR3 is TGTGCCAGCAGCGCCAGGACTAGCAGCCGAGATACGCAGTATTTT. It is translated as CASSARTSSRDTQYF.

V and J are TRBV5-8 and TRBJ2-4; no definite D call. Germline V gene sequence: CDR1 SGHTS, CDR2 YDEGEE. The V end lost 4 bases, the J end lost 4 bases, and 3 bases lay between the germline ends. The CDR3 consists of 11 residues. The CDR3 here is CASSPKNIQYF. The CDR3 bases are TGTGCCAGCAGCCCGAAAAACATTCAGTACTTC.

The chain combines TRBV6-1 with TRBJ2-1; tentatively, D is TRBD2 (7 bases). The ends were cut back, 2 bases at V and 6 bases at J, with 11 bases in the middle. This CDR3 spans 14 amino acids. Germline-derived CDR1 and CDR2 are MNHNS and SASEGT. DNA of the CDR3: TGTGCCAGCAGTGAAATAAGGGGGGGCAATGAGCAGTTCTTC. Protein: CASSEIRGGNEQFF.

This chain links TRBV19 with TRBJ1-2; 8 bases match TRBD1. This CDR3 is 13 amino acids long. Germline loops: CDR1 LNHDA, CDR2 SQIVND (reference sequence). With V trimmed by 5 bases and J by 4 bases, 3 bases remained unmatched. Here the CDR3 reads CASSVTGAYGYTF. In DNA form, the CDR3 reads TGTGCCAGTAGTGTGACAGGGGCCTATGGCTACACCTTC.

The chain couples TRBV7-9 to TRBJ2-7; tentative D call: TRBD1 (7 bases). V was clipped by 5 bases and J by 0 bases, with 11 bases between them. Germline V gives CDR1 SEHNR, CDR2 FQNEAQ (reference sequence). This CDR3 has 14 amino acids. CDR3 DNA: TGTGCCAGCAGCGGAGGGACAGCCTCCTACGAGCAGTACTTC. Its protein product is CASSGGTASYEQYF.

The J gene is TRBJ2-3, the V gene TRBV11-3; 8 nucleotides match TRBD1. The germline CDR1 and CDR2 sequences are SGHNT and YENEEA. The CDR3 sequence is 16 residues long. The V segment lost 10 bases and the J segment 1 base; nucleotides outside the gene matches: 13. The chain's CDR3 is CATSPRDRPGTDTQYF. As DNA, the CDR3 is TGTGCCACCTCGCCAAGGGACAGGCCAGGCACAGATACGCAGTATTTT.

This chain connects TRBV27 to TRBJ1-5; D not certain. The germline gives CDR1 MNHEY, CDR2 SMNVEV (reference sequence). The CDR3 runs to 12 residues. V dropped 5 bases and J dropped 4 bases, with 6 bases sitting between them. The CDR3 bases are TGTGCCAGCAGTCCCTCTAATCAGCCCCAGCATTTT. It yields the protein CASSPSNQPQHF.

This clone appeared a few times. DNA for the CDR3: TGTGCCAGCAGCACGGGACTTAGCTCCTACAATGAGCAGTTCTTC. It codes for CASSTGLSSYNEQFF. The chain has TRBV11-2 and TRBJ2-1; tentatively, D is TRBD2 (6 bases). CDR1 is SGHAT and CDR2 is FQNNGV in the germline V gene. Trimming stripped 5 bases from V and 0 bases from J, with 11 bases between. This CDR3 is 15 amino acids long.

The chain links TRBV7-6 to TRBJ2-7, with 9 bases fitting TRBD2. CDR1 and CDR2 from the germline V gene are SGHVS and FNYEAQ. V was clipped by 5 bases and J by 3 bases; unmatched bases: 5. CDR3 length: 14 amino acids. Here the CDR3 reads CASSMGTSSYEQYF. The CDR3 DNA is TGTGCCAGCAGCATGGGGACTAGCAGCTACGAGCAGTACTTC.

The chain recombines TRBV9 with TRBJ2-7, with 9 bases identical to TRBD1. After removal of 4 bases from V and 2 bases from J, the junction contained 7 bases not matched to a gene. CDR3 length: 15 residues. CDR1 and CDR2 (germline): SGDLS, YYNGEE. The CDR3 nucleotides read TGTGCCAGCAGCCCCGGACAGGGGATGACCTACGAGCAGTACTTC. Its translation is CASSPGQGMTYEQYF.

For this clone: Sequence at one end of the junction differs from germline and may be a read error. The chain couples TRBV6-5 to TRBJ1-3; D is unresolved. Germline V gene data show CDR1 as MNHEY and CDR2 as SVGAGI. This CDR3 comprises 14 residues. CDR3 residues: CASSNSRRRNTIYF. The DNA of the CDR3 is TGTGCCAGCAGTAACTCAAGGAGGCGAAACACCATATATTTT.

The J gene is TRBJ1-5, the V gene TRBV9; TRBD1 is a possible D gene (5 bases). Germline CDR1 reads SGDLS; CDR2 reads YYNGEE. V was trimmed by 3 bases and J by 1 base, leaving 11 bases between them. The CDR3 consists of 15 residues. The CDR3 region is CASSAQGYSNQPQHF. CDR3 DNA: TGTGCCAGCAGCGCGCAGGGTTACAGCAATCAGCCCCAGCATTTT.

The V gene is TRBV6-2 or TRBV6-3, the J gene TRBJ1-5; TRBD1 is a possible D gene (6 bases). CDR3 length: 17 residues. Trimming took off 4 bases at V and 0 bases at J, with 16 bases between the two ends. Germline V gene data show CDR1 as MNHEY and CDR2 as SVGEGT. CDR3 coding DNA: TGTGCCAGCAGTTCAAAACAGACAGGATATAGCAATCAGCCCCAGCATTTT. It codes for CASSSKQTGYSNQPQHF.